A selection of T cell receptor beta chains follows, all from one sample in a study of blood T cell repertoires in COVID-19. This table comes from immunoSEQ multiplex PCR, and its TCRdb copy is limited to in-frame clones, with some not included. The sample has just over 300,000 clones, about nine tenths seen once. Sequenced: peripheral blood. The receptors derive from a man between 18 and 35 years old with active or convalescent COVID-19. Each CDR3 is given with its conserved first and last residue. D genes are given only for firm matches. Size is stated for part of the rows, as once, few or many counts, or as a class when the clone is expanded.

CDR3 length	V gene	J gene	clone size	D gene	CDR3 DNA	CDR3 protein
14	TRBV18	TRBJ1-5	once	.	TGTGCCAGCTCACCGTCGACAGGATTTCAGCCCCAGCATTTT	CASSPSTGFQPQHF
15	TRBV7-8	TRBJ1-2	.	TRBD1	TGTGCCAGCAGCCAGCCAGGGACAGCTAACTATGGCTACACCTTC	CASSQPGTANYGYTF
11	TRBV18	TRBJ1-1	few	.	TGTGCCAGCTCATCAGACACTGAAGCTTTCTTT	CASSSDTEAFF
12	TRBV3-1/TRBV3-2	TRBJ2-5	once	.	TGTGCCAGCAGCCAAGTTAAAGAGACCCAGTACTTC	CASSQVKETQYF
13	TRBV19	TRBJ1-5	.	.	TGTGCCACCACACAGGGAAGGGGTCAGCCCCAGCATTTT	CATTQGRGQPQHF
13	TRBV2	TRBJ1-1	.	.	TGTGCCAGCAGGAAAGGGGGGGCAGATGAAGCTTTCTTT	CASRKGGADEAFF
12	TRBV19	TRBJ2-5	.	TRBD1	TGTGCCAGTAGACAGGGGGCTGGGACCCAGTACTTC	CASRQGAGTQYF
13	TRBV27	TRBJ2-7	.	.	TGTGCCAGCAGTCCCGGCTCGGGCTACGAGCAGTACTTC	CASSPGSGYEQYF
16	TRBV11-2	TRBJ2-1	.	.	TGTGCCAGCAGCTTAGTAGGGGCGGGGACCTACAATGAGCAGTTCTTC	CASSLVGAGTYNEQFF
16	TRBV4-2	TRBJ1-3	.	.	TGTGCCAGCAGCCCCCAGAGCGAAGTCTCTGGAAACACCATATATTTT	CASSPQSEVSGNTIYF
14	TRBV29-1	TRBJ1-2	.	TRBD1	TGCAGCGTAAGCCTCGAGACAGGGATTTCAGGCTACACCTTC	CSVSLETGISGYTF
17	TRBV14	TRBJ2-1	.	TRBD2	TGTGCCAGCAGCCGACCTTTTGCGGGAGTATTTGGGAATGAGCAGTTCTTC	CASSRPFAGVFGNEQFF
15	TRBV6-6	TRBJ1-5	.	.	TGTGCCAGCCGGGTACAGGGAATGTCTGGGCAGCCCCAGCATTTT	CASRVQGMSGQPQHF
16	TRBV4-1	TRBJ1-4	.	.	TGCGCCAGCAGCCAAGATGGAACCAGGATCAATGAAAAACTGTTTTTT	CASSQDGTRINEKLFF
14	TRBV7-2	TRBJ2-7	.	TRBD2	TGTGCCAGCAGGTTGGGGGGGTGGCTATACGAGCAGTACTTC	CASRLGGWLYEQYF
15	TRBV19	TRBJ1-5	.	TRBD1	TGTGCCAGTAGTATAGAGGGGTCAGGGGGTCAGCCCCAGCATTTT	CASSIEGSGGQPQHF
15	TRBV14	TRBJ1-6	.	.	TGTGCCAGCAGCCATGCGCTCTCCTATAATTCACCCCTCCACTTT	CASSHALSYNSPLHF
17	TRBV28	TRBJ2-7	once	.	TGTGCCAGCAGTTTAAATCTTGGCGAGCGGGTCTCCTACGAGCAGTACTTC	CASSLNLGERVSYEQYF
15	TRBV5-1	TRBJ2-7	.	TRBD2	TGCGCCAGCAGCTTGCGGTCTAGCGGGAGTTACGAGCAGTACTTC	CASSLRSSGSYEQYF
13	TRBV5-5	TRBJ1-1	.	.	TGTGCCAGCAGCTTAGGGGCAGCTACCGAAGCTTTCTTT	CASSLGAATEAFF
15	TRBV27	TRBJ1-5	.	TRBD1	TGTGCCAGCAGTCCCCGACAGGGTGACAATCAGCCCCAGCATTTT	CASSPRQGDNQPQHF
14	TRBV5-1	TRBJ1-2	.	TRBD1	TGCGCCAGCAGCTTCCGGACAGGGTATTATGGCTACACCTTC	CASSFRTGYYGYTF
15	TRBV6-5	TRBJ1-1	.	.	TGTGCCAGCTCGCGGGGGGGAGCCGGGAACACTGAAGCTTTCTTT	CASSRGGAGNTEAFF
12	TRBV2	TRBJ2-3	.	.	TGTGCCGCATTGGGGCCCGGGTATACGCAGTATTTT	CAALGPGYTQYF
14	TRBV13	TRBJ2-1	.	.	TGTGCCAGCAGCTTTGAACGGGGTTACAATGAGCAGTTCTTC	CASSFERGYNEQFF
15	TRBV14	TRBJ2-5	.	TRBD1	TGTGCCAGCAGCCGCCTCACAGGGGTGGGGGAGACCCAGTACTTC	CASSRLTGVGETQYF
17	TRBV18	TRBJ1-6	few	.	TGTGCCAGCTCACGGGCCCCAGGGGCCCGTTTTCCGTCACCCCTCCACTTT	CASSRAPGARFPSPLHF
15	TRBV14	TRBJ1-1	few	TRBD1	TGTGCCAGCAGCTCCAGGACAGGGTTGAACACTGAAGCTTTCTTT	CASSSRTGLNTEAFF
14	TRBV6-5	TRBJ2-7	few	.	TGTGCCAGCAGTTTGGCTGGGACACCCTTGGAGCAGTACTTC	CASSLAGTPLEQYF
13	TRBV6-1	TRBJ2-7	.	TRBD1	TGTGCCAGCAGTGAGGCAGGGGGCTGGGAGCAGTACTTC	CASSEAGGWEQYF
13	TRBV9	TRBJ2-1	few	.	TGTGCCAGCGAGGCCTTAGATAGCAATGAGCAGTTCTTC	CASEALDSNEQFF
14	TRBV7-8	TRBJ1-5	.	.	TGTGCCAGCAGCTTAGATGACAGCGGGCAGCCCCAGCATTTT	CASSLDDSGQPQHF
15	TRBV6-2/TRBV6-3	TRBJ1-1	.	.	TGTGCCAGCAGTTACTCTCTGACTTGGGACACTGAAGCTTTCTTT	CASSYSLTWDTEAFF
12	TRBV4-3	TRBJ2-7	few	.	TGCGCCAGCAGCCACCAAGCTTACGAGCAGTACTTC	CASSHQAYEQYF
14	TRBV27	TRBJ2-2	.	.	TGTGCCAGCAGTGGTGGGGCTCGTACCGGGGAGCTGTTTTTT	CASSGGARTGELFF
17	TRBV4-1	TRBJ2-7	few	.	TGCGCCAGCAGCCAAGGGGAGGGTAGCGGGACAGCCTACGAGCAGTACTTC	CASSQGEGSGTAYEQYF
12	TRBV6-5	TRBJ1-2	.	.	TGTGCCAGCAGTCCACAGAACTATGGCTACACCTTC	CASSPQNYGYTF
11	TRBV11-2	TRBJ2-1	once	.	TGTGCCACCCTCCTTCGTTATGAGCAGTTCTTC	CATLLRYEQFF
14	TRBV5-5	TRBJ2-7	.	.	TGTGCCAGCAGCTTGGTTGCCAGGGCCTACGAGCAGTACTTC	CASSLVARAYEQYF
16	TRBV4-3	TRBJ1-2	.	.	TGCGCCAGCAGCCAAGAACAAGGGCAGGGGAACTATGGCTACACCTTC	CASSQEQGQGNYGYTF
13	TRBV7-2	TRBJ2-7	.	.	TGTGCCAGCAGCTTAGCTAGGGGCTACGAGCAGTACTTC	CASSLARGYEQYF
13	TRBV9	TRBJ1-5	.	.	TGTGCCAGCAGCTCCTTCGGCAATCAGCCCCAGCATTTT	CASSSFGNQPQHF
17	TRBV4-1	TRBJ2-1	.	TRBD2	TGCGCCAGCAGCCTGGGACTAGCGGGGGGGCGGTACAATGAGCAGTTCTTC	CASSLGLAGGRYNEQFF
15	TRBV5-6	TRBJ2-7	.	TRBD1	TGTGCCAGCAGCTTGTCGGGACAGGGGGGTGTCGAGCAGTACTTC	CASSLSGQGGVEQYF
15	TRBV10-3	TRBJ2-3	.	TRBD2	TGTGCCACTCTACTAGCGGCCTCTAGCACAGATACGCAGTATTTT	CATLLAASSTDTQYF
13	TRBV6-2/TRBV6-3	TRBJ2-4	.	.	TGTGCCAGCAGTTACGGCCCAATTGACATTCAGTACTTC	CASSYGPIDIQYF
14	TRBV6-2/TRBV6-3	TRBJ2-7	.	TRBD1	TGTGCCAGCAGCGGGACAGGAGATATCTACGAGCAGTACTTC	CASSGTGDIYEQYF
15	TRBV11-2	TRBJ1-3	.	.	TGTGCCAGCAGCTTCGCCAGGCCCTCTGGAAACACCATATATTTT	CASSFARPSGNTIYF
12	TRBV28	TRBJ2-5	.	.	TGTGCCAGCAACGACAGCAAAGAGACCCAGTACTTC	CASNDSKETQYF
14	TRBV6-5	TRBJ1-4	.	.	TGTGCCAGCATCTCGACGGGTCCTGATGAAAAACTGTTTTTT	CASISTGPDEKLFF
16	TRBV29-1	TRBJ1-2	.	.	TGCAGCGTTGAAAAGAAGTCCCGGGGAGCTAACTATGGCTACACCTTC	CSVEKKSRGANYGYTF
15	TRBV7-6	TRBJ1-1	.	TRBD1	TGTGCCAGCAGCTTAGGACAGGGGGCTCGTACTGAAGCTTTCTTT	CASSLGQGARTEAFF
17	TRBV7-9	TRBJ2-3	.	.	TGTGCCAGCAGCTTACCCGGACAGACCGCTAGCACAGATACGCAGTATTTT	CASSLPGQTASTDTQYF
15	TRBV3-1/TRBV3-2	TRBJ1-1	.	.	TGTGCCAGCAGCCAAGGGGAGGGGATGAACACTGAAGCTTTCTTT	CASSQGEGMNTEAFF
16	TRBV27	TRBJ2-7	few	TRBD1	TGTGCCAGCAGTTTAGGGACAGGGTTAAGGTCCTACGAGCAGTACTTC	CASSLGTGLRSYEQYF